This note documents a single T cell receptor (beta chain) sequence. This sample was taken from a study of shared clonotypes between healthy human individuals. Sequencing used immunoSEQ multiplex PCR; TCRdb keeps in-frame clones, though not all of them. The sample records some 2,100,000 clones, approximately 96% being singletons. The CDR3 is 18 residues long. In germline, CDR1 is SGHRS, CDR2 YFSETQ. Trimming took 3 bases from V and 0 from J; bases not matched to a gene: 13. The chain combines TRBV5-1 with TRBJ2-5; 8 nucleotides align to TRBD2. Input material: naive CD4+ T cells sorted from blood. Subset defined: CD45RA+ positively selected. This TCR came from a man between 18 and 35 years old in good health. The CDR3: CASSSFPSAGGNQETQYF. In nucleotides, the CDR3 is TGCGCCAGCAGCTCGTTCCCTAGCGCGGGAGGAAACCAAGAGACCCAGTACTTC.